Listed here is a single TCR beta chain. The sample belongs to a study of blood T cell repertoires in COVID-19. For the study at large: PBMCs, B-cell-depleted T cells, or T cells provided the cDNA or gDNA that made up the material.

It was during active infection that Seattle patients were enrolled and then longitudinally followed. Source study methods: Amplification of reference gene primers provided the estimated nucleated cell counts. Data came from immunoSEQ multiplex PCR; TCRdb stores just in-frame clones and leaves some out. V and J calls and clone size are given by that table; D and trimming were obtained from the DNA. The repertoire holds about 130,000 clones, with around 75% as singletons. Germline assignment: CDR1 SGHRS and CDR2 YFSETQ. Deletions cut 1 base from V and 2 bases from J, with 6 bases between. The CDR3 covers 13 residues.

The receptor was isolated from a woman in her 70s with COVID-19, enrolled during active disease. The source material was peripheral blood. The rearrangement uses TRBV5-1 and TRBJ1-1, with a possible D match to TRBD1 (5 bases). CDR3 region: CASSLQGNTEAFF. CDR3 DNA sequence: TGCGCCAGCAGCTTGCAGGGAAACACTGAAGCTTTCTTT.